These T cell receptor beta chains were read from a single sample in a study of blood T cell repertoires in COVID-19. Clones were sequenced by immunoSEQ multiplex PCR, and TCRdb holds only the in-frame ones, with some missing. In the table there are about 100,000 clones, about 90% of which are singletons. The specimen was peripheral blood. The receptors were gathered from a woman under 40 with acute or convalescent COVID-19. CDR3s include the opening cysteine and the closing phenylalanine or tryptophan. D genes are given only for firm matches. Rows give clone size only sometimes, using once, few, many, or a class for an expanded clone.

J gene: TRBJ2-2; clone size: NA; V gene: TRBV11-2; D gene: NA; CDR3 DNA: TGTGCCAGCAGGGAGGTACAGGGTCCGAACACCGGGGAGCTGTTTTTT; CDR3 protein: CASREVQGPNTGELFF
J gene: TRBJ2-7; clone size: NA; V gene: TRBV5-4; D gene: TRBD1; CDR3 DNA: TGTGCCAGCAGCGTCGGACAGGGTGAGCAGTACTTC; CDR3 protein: CASSVGQGEQYF
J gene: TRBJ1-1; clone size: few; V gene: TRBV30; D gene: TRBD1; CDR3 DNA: TGTGCCTGTGGGGAGAGGGGGCGGAACACTGAAGCTTTCTTT; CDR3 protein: CACGERGRNTEAFF
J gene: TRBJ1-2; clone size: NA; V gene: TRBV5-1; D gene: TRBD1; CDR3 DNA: TGCGCCAGCACCCAAGGACAGGGTAACTATGGCTACACCTTC; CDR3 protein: CASTQGQGNYGYTF
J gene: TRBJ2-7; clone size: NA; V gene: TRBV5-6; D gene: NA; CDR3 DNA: TGTGCCAGCAGCACAAACAGGGCGGGGGCCTACGAGCAGTACTTC; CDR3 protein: CASSTNRAGAYEQYF
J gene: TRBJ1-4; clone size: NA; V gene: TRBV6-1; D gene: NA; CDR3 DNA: TGTGCCAGCAGTGTGTCGGGGGACGGTCGAGCAACTAATGAAAAACTGTTTTTT; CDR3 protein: CASSVSGDGRATNEKLFF
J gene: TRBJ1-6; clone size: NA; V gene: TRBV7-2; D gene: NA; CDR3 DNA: TGTGCCAGCAGCATCACCAGGGGTGGTTCACCCCTCCACTTT; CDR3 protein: CASSITRGGSPLHF
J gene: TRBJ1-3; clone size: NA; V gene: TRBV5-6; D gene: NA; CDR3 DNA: TGTGCCAGCAGCTCACGGGTCTCGATAGGCACCATATATTTT; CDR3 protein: CASSSRVSIGTIYF
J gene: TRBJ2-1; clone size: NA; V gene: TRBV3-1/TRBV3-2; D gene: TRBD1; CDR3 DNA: TGTGCCAGCAGCCTTGCGGGGACAGGGGCTTCCAATGAGCAGTTCTTC; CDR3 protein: CASSLAGTGASNEQFF
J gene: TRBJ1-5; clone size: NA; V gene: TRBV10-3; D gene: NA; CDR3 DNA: TGTGCCATCAGTGTAGAGGGAAATCAGCCCCAGCATTTT; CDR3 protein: CAISVEGNQPQHF
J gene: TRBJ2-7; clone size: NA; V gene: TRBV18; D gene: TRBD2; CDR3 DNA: TGTGCCAGCTCACCACGTTTGAGCGGGGGCGAGCAGTACTTC; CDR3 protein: CASSPRLSGGEQYF
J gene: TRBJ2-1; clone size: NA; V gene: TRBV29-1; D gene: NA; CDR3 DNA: TGCAGCGTCGAGGTGAATGAGCAGTTCTTC; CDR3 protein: CSVEVNEQFF
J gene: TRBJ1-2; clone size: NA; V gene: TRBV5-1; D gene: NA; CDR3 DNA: TGCGCCAGCAGCTTGCAAGGGGAGGAGGATGGCTACACCTTC; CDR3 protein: CASSLQGEEDGYTF
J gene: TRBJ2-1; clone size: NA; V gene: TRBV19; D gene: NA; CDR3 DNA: TGTGCCAGTAGTATCTTGGGATCGCCCGGGGATGAGCAGTTCTTC; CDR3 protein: CASSILGSPGDEQFF
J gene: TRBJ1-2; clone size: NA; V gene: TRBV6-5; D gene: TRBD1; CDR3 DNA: TGTGCCACCGAGACAGGGGGCGGCTACACCTTC; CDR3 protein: CATETGGGYTF
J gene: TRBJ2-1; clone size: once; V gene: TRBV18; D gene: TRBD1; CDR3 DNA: TGTGCCAGCTCATTCACCGGGACAGGGGGCCTAAATGAGCAGTTCTTC; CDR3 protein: CASSFTGTGGLNEQFF
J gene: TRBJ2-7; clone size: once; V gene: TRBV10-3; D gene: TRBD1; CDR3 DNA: TGTGCCTCCTCCACAGGGGATTTATACGAGCAGTACTTC; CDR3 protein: CASSTGDLYEQYF
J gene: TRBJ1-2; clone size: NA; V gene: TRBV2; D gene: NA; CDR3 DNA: TGTGCCAGCACCCGGAACTATGGCTACACCTTC; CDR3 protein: CASTRNYGYTF
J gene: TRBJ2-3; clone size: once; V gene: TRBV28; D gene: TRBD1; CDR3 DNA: TGTGCCAGCAGTCCTTCACCGGGACAGGGAAGCACAGATACGCAGTATTTT; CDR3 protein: CASSPSPGQGSTDTQYF
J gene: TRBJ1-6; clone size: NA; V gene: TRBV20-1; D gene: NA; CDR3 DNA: TGCAGTGCTAGTCGGGATCTGGGAAATTCACCCCTCCACTTT; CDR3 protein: CSASRDLGNSPLHF
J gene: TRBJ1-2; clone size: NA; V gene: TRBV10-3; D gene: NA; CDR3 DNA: TGTGCCATCAGTCTCAGGGAAGAGGTCGGCTACACCTTC; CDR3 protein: CAISLREEVGYTF
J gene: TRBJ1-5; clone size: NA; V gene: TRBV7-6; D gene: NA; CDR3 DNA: TGTGCCAGCAGCTTAGTATCTTATAGCAATCAGCCCCAGCATTTT; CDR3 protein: CASSLVSYSNQPQHF
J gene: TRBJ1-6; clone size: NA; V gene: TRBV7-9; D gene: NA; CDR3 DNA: TGTGCCAGCAGCTTAGGGGGGGGAGTTTTCAATTCACCCCTCCACTTT; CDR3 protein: CASSLGGGVFNSPLHF
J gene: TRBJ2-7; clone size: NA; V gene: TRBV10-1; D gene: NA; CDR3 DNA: TGCGCCAGCAGTGAGCAGGGGTCTACCTACGAGCAGTACTTC; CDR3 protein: CASSEQGSTYEQYF
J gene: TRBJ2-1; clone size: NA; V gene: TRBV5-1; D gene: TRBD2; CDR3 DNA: TGCGCCAGCAGCTTGCCCCCTAGCGGGGGGGCGGGGAATGAGCAGTTCTTC; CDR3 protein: CASSLPPSGGAGNEQFF
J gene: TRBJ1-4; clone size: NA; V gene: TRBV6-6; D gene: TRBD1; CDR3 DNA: TGTGCCAGCAGTCCCCGGGGACAGGGGGCAAGACCTGAAAAACTGTTTTTT; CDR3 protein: CASSPRGQGARPEKLFF
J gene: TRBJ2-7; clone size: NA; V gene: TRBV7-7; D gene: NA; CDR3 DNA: TGTGCCAGCAGCTCTGGACAGTTCTACGAGCAGTACTTC; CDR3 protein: CASSSGQFYEQYF
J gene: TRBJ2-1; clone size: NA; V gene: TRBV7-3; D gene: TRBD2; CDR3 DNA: TGTGCCAGCAGCCTCACTAGCGGCTGGAGCAATGAGCAGTTCTTC; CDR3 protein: CASSLTSGWSNEQFF
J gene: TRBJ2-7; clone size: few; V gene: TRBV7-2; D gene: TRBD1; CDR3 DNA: TGTGCCAGCAGCGCCGGAGACAGGGCCTACGAGCAGTACTTC; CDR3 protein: CASSAGDRAYEQYF
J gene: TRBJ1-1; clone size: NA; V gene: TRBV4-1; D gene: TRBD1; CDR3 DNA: TGCGCCAGCAGCCATGTCCCCTCCGGGACAGGGGTGAGGATGAACACTGAAGCTTTCTTT; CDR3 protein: CASSHVPSGTGVRMNTEAFF
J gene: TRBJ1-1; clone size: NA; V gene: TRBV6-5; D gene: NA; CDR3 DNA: TGTGCCAGCAGTCTTCTCCAGGGAGGGGAAGCTTTCTTT; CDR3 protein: CASSLLQGGEAFF